The clone carrying this T cell receptor (beta chain) was seen only a few times. Seattle's cohort entered during active infection and was followed longitudinally. Authors' methods: Amplification of reference gene primers provided the estimated nucleated cell counts. Profiling relied on immunoSEQ multiplex PCR, and the TCRdb table lists in-frame clones only, not all of them. The DNA was the basis for D and trimming; V, J and clone size are from that table. The sample yields tens of thousands of clones, under 85% seen once. This entry belongs to a study of blood T cell repertoires in COVID-19. As for the study in general: Sites in the United States, Italy and Spain provided acute and convalescent COVID-19 samples. From T cells, B-cell-depleted T cells, or PBMCs came the material, which was cDNA or gDNA.

After removal of 4 bases from V and 5 bases from J, the junction contained 7 bases not matched to a gene. In germline, CDR1 is SGHRS, CDR2 YFSETQ. There are 16 residues in the CDR3. Sequencing was carried out using peripheral blood. This receptor was taken from a man aged 60-69 years with COVID-19, enrolled during active disease. The chain is built from TRBV5-1 and TRBJ1-6; 9 positions agree with TRBD1. The chain's CDR3 is CASSAGQGGNNSPLHF. The CDR3 DNA follows: TGCGCCAGCAGCGCGGGACAGGGTGGAAATAATTCACCCCTCCACTTT.